This is a list of T cell receptor beta chains from one sample in a study of blood T cells in healthy people across ages. TCRdb recomputed calls from the 5' RACE reads with MiXCR, one row per CDR3 protein. The sample contains 700,000 to 900,000 distinct CDR3 sequences, 40% to 65% of which appear only once. Sequencing input: blood. These receptors came from a man older than 75 in good health. Both conserved end residues are trimmed from each CDR3.

V gene: TRBV9
CDR3 length: 11
J gene: TRBJ2-5
CDR3 protein: ASSVEHGETQY

V gene: TRBV28
CDR3 length: 17
J gene: TRBJ2-5
CDR3 protein: ASRSRWLGSLRIKETQY

V gene: TRBV7-8
CDR3 length: 11
J gene: TRBJ2-3
CDR3 protein: ASSSERGDTQY

V gene: TRBV28
CDR3 length: 12
J gene: TRBJ1-4
CDR3 protein: ASRGEGDNEKLF

V gene: TRBV5-1
CDR3 length: 15
J gene: TRBJ1-4
CDR3 protein: ASSFKSPGTGGEKLF

V gene: TRBV27
CDR3 length: 12
J gene: TRBJ2-1
CDR3 protein: ASSLSNRPNEQF

V gene: TRBV6-5
CDR3 length: 12
J gene: TRBJ2-1
CDR3 protein: ASRSGRSYNEQF

V gene: TRBV5-1
CDR3 length: 12
J gene: TRBJ2-1
CDR3 protein: ASSFGRGRNEQF

V gene: TRBV27
CDR3 length: 11
J gene: TRBJ2-7
CDR3 protein: ASSPNYSYEQY

V gene: TRBV27
CDR3 length: 11
J gene: TRBJ1-5
CDR3 protein: ASSLRGTPAQH

V gene: TRBV25-1
CDR3 length: 10
J gene: TRBJ1-2
CDR3 protein: ASSGDAQRNT

V gene: TRBV10-1
CDR3 length: 14
J gene: TRBJ2-2
CDR3 protein: ASTSAGRAETGELF

V gene: TRBV9
CDR3 length: 12
J gene: TRBJ2-4
CDR3 protein: ASSVETAPGEQY

V gene: TRBV9
CDR3 length: 10
J gene: TRBJ2-7
CDR3 protein: ASSAPGLEQY

V gene: TRBV20-1
CDR3 length: 11
J gene: TRBJ1-4
CDR3 protein: SARVTGVGKLF

V gene: TRBV6-6
CDR3 length: 14
J gene: TRBJ2-5
CDR3 protein: ASSRWVAGAQETQY

V gene: TRBV28
CDR3 length: 14
J gene: -
CDR3 protein: ASSPADQRGVYEQY

V gene: TRBV6-1
CDR3 length: 16
J gene: TRBJ2-1
CDR3 protein: ASSRWTSGRVAYNEQF

V gene: TRBV12-3/TRBV12-4
CDR3 length: 12
J gene: TRBJ1-1
CDR3 protein: ASSTRDGNTEAF

V gene: TRBV13
CDR3 length: 13
J gene: TRBJ2-1
CDR3 protein: ASSFQLGERNEQF